What follows is one T cell receptor beta chain and its context. The antigen remains unidentified. The V end lost 2 bases, the J end lost 6 bases, and 11 bases lay between the germline ends. Germline V gene sequence: CDR1 MNHEY, CDR2 SVGAGI. The CDR3 consists of 14 residues. The data belong to a study of OX40 agonist ivuxolimab in advanced cancers. Study-wide background: Patients enrolled in dose escalation were diagnosed with hepatocellular carcinoma, melanoma, renal cell or head and neck cancer. Overall study results and limits: Expanded peripheral T-cell antigen specificity went undetermined. The mean number of expanded clones was higher in CD8+ T cells than in CD4+. Some nonresponders likewise displayed low normalized T-cell clonal expansion.

The data were produced by immunoSEQ multiplex PCR, yet TCRdb's version contains in-frame clones alone and is incomplete. The table shows about 44,000 clones, with about 91% occurring only once. The sequence derives from an adult with an advanced solid tumor such as melanoma, head and neck, liver or kidney cancer. The chain carries TRBV6-5 and TRBJ1-5; D call uncertain. The sample here was CD4+ or CD8+ T cells sorted from blood, taken in a trial of the OX40 agonist ivuxolimab. CDR3 in amino acids: CASSYTRLGQPQHF. The CDR3 DNA sequence: TGTGCCAGCAGTTACACGAGGTTAGGTCAGCCCCAGCATTTT.